This is a list of T cell receptor beta chains from one sample in a study of blood T cell repertoires in COVID-19. Clones were read by immunoSEQ multiplex PCR, and TCRdb kept only the in-frame ones, dropping some. The sample includes roughly 250,000 clones, about 91% of them seen just once. The sample was PBMCs or T cells enriched from blood (not recorded which). These receptors came from a woman in her forties with acute COVID-19. CDR3s include the opening cysteine and the closing phenylalanine or tryptophan. Fields, in order: J gene, V gene, D gene, clone size, CDR3 DNA, CDR3 protein. D genes are given only for firm matches. For some rows the clone size is stated as once, few or many, or as a class when expanded; others skip it.

>TRBJ1-2|TRBV19|NA|NA
TGTGCCAGCTGGGGCTATTATGGCTACACCTTC
CASWGYYGYTF
>TRBJ1-2|TRBV28|NA|NA
TGTGCCAGTAGACAGAACTATGGCTACACCTTC
CASRQNYGYTF
>TRBJ1-2|TRBV5-4|TRBD1|once
TGTGCCAGCGGCCTGGACAGGGACCTTTACACCTTC
CASGLDRDLYTF
>TRBJ1-1|TRBV7-9|NA|NA
TGTGCCAGCAGCTTAGCGTACTCGGCTTTCTTT
CASSLAYSAFF
>TRBJ2-1|TRBV6-1|TRBD1|NA
TGTGCCAGCAGTGACGACAGGGGCAAGCAGTTCTTC
CASSDDRGKQFF
>TRBJ2-6|TRBV5-1|NA|NA
TGCGCCAGCAGCCCTAGGGGAGGGGCCAACGTCCTGACTTTC
CASSPRGGANVLTF
>TRBJ2-1|TRBV19|TRBD2|NA
TGTGCCAGTAGTATTGGTAGCGGGAGGACGGACGGCAATGAGCAGTTCTTC
CASSIGSGRTDGNEQFF
>TRBJ1-5|TRBV9|TRBD1|NA
TGTGCCAGCAGCGTGGGACAGGAGAGTCAGCCCCAGCATTTT
CASSVGQESQPQHF
>TRBJ1-1|TRBV7-9|TRBD1|NA
TGTGCCAGCAGGTCTAAAAGGCAGGGGGCGATTATGAACACTGAAGCTTTCTTT
CASRSKRQGAIMNTEAFF
>TRBJ1-1|TRBV28|TRBD1|NA
TGTGCCAGCAGTCCGATATACCCCAGGACAGGCCCGGCGACTGAAGCTTTCTTT
CASSPIYPRTGPATEAFF
>TRBJ1-6|TRBV29-1|NA|NA
TGCAGCGCTGCCCGGGACTTCAATTCACCCCTCCACTTT
CSAARDFNSPLHF
>TRBJ2-3|TRBV19|NA|many
TGTGCCAGTAGTATAGAGCGGATGGCAGATACGCAGTATTTT
CASSIERMADTQYF
>TRBJ1-2|TRBV2|NA|NA
TGTGCCAGCAAACCAGAAACCAATTATGGCTACACCTTC
CASKPETNYGYTF
>TRBJ2-4|TRBV3-1/TRBV3-2|TRBD1|NA
TGTGCCAGCAGCCAAGATTTAAGACAGGGGGTGGTAGGGAACATTCAGTACTTC
CASSQDLRQGVVGNIQYF
>TRBJ2-2|TRBV3-1/TRBV3-2|TRBD2|once
TGTGCCAGCAGCCCCCTTAGCGGGAACCCCGCGAACACCGGGGAGCTGTTTTTT
CASSPLSGNPANTGELFF
>TRBJ2-1|TRBV28|NA|NA
TGTGCCAGCAGCCCCGCTGATAGCGGCAATGAGCAGTTCTTC
CASSPADSGNEQFF
>TRBJ2-1|TRBV19|NA|NA
TGTGCCAGTAGTCTTTTTCATTTCGTCTGGGAGAGCTCCTACAATGAGCAGTTCTTC
CASSLFHFVWESSYNEQFF
>TRBJ1-1|TRBV5-6|TRBD1|NA
TGTGCCAGCAGCTGGGGATTCGGGACAGGGGGCACTGAAGCTTTCTTT
CASSWGFGTGGTEAFF
>TRBJ1-5|TRBV9|TRBD1|NA
TGTGCCAGCAGCGAGGGGGCCTATAGCAATCAGCCCCAGCATTTT
CASSEGAYSNQPQHF
>TRBJ2-5|TRBV5-1|NA|NA
TGCGCCAGCAGCTTAAGTCCTAGCGAAGAGACCCAGTACTTC
CASSLSPSEETQYF
>TRBJ2-7|TRBV5-1|TRBD1|few
TGCGCCAGCAGCCCTGGGACAGGAGACTCCTACGAGCAGTACTTC
CASSPGTGDSYEQYF
>TRBJ2-7|TRBV28|TRBD2|NA
TGTGCCAGCAGCTCACTAGCGGGGGCCTACGAGCAGTACTTC
CASSSLAGAYEQYF
>TRBJ2-1|TRBV28|TRBD2|NA
TGTGCCAGCAGTTCCCCACTAGCGGGAGGCTACAATGAGCAGTTCTTC
CASSSPLAGGYNEQFF
>TRBJ1-1|TRBV6-4|NA|NA
TGTGCCAGCAGTGACTCTCCCCTCGGTGGGGCAGATCGTACTGAAGCTTTCTTT
CASSDSPLGGADRTEAFF
>TRBJ2-2|TRBV5-1|NA|NA
TGCGCCAGCAGCTTGGGTCCTAGAACTTCAACCGGGGAGCTGTTTTTT
CASSLGPRTSTGELFF
>TRBJ2-2|TRBV3-1/TRBV3-2|TRBD1|once
TGTGCCAAGCGCGGTATGAGGGACAGGGAGAGCACCGGGGAGCTGTTTTTT
CAKRGMRDRESTGELFF
>TRBJ2-2|TRBV5-4|NA|NA
TGTGCCAGCAGGGACATTCCGAACACCGGGGAGCTGTTTTTT
CASRDIPNTGELFF
>TRBJ2-1|TRBV5-1|TRBD2|few
TGCGCCAGCACCGGGACTACAAGCTCCTACAATGAGCAGTTCTTC
CASTGTTSSYNEQFF
>TRBJ2-3|TRBV18|TRBD2|once
TGTGCCAGCTCACCACTAGCGGGAGGGCCCACAGATACGCAGTATTTT
CASSPLAGGPTDTQYF
>TRBJ2-7|TRBV5-4|TRBD1|NA
TGTGCCAGCAGCTTGGTGGGGACAGGGTCCTACGAGCAGTACTTC
CASSLVGTGSYEQYF
>TRBJ1-2|TRBV29-1|NA|NA
TGCAGCGTTTTAGGGGGGGCGACTAACTATGGCTACACCTTC
CSVLGGATNYGYTF
>TRBJ2-2|TRBV19|TRBD2|NA
TGTGCCAGTAGTATTATTCAGACTAGCGGAGAAACCGGGGAGCTGTTTTTT
CASSIIQTSGETGELFF
>TRBJ1-2|TRBV15|TRBD1|once
TGTGCCACCAGCAGAGATCAACAGGGGGCTTATGTCTATGGCTACACCTTC
CATSRDQQGAYVYGYTF